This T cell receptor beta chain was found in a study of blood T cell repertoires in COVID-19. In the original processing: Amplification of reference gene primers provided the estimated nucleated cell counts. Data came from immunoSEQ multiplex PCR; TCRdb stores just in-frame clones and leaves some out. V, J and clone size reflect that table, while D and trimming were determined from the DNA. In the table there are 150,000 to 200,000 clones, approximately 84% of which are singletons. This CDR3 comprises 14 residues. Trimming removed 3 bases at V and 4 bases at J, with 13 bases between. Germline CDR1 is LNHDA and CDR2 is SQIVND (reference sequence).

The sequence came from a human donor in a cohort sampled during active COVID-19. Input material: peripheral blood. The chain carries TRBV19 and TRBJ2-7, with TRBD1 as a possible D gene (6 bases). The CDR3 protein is CASSMGQGNYEQYF. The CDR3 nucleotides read TGTGCCAGTAGTATGGGGCAGGGGAATTACGAGCAGTACTTC.